This TCR beta chain was retrieved from a study of beta chain features in type 1 diabetes. Study-wide context: Cell yields, age and gender were similar between patients and healthy donors.

The CDR3 spans 14 residues. Germline V gives CDR1 SEHNR, CDR2 FQNEAQ (reference sequence). Trimming left V 1 base short and J 7 bases short, with 13 bases between. Of the isolated RNA, all was reverse transcribed, and so the sequenced material was expressed TCRB transcripts. For naive, central memory and regulatory T cell samples, reads averaged around 3.8 million. Some clones are missing from TCRdb's copy, which holds only in-frame ones; the method was immunoSEQ multiplex PCR. The table lists around 300,000 clones, over 12% of them singletons. Overall study results and limits: Moderate but significant shortening of TCRB CDR3s was recorded in all four CD4+ subsets from Type 1 diabetes patients. These data did not resolve whether HLA type affects TCRB rearrangement.

This clone was observed a few times. What it recognizes is unknown. V and J are TRBV7-9 and TRBJ2-5, with D hard to call. The origin of this receptor is a man younger than 35 with type 1 diabetes. The sequenced material came from naive CD4+ T cells from blood. CDR3 loop: CASSLGIRVGTQYF. CDR3 in DNA: TGTGCCAGCAGCTTAGGTATCCGAGTTGGGACCCAGTACTTC.